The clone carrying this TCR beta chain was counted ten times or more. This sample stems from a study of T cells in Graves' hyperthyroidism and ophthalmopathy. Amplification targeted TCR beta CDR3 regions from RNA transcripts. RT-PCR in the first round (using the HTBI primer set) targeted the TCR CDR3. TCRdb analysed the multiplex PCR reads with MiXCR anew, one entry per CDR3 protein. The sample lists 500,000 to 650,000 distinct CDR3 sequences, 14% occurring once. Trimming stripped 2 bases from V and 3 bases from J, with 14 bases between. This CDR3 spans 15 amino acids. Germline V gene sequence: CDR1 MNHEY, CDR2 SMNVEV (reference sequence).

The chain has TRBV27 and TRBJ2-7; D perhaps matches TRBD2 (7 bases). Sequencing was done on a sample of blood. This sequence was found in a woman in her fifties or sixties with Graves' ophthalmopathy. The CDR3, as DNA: TGTGCCAGCAGTTTAAGGGAGGGGGGGAACTACGAGCAGTACTTC. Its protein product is CASSLREGGNYEQYF.